This T cell receptor beta chain was found in a study of tumor-infiltrating lymphocytes in primary liver carcinoma. Points from the study as a whole: Blood fell significantly below tumors in its top-250-clone fraction (p = 0.039). Lesser overlap characterized tumor-adjacent and tumor-blood pairs relative to tumor region pairs.

About this clonotype itself: The antigen is undetermined. The junction shows a germline mismatch at one end, possibly a read error.

Unsorted bulk tissue (about 18-30 mg) underwent RNA and DNA co-extraction. There are 14 residues in the CDR3. Germline CDR1 and CDR2: SQVTM and ANQGSEA. TCR beta cDNA was prepared out of around 460 ng total RNA by means of a constant-region primer. Library construction for TCR beta comprised three nested multiplex PCR rounds performed with slightly modified ARM-PCR. Both of the initial two PCR rounds ran for 10 cycles and employed TRBV1-TRBV30 forward primers alongside a C-beta reverse primer. TCRdb passed the multiplex PCR reads through MiXCR, listing each CDR3 protein once. Of 55,000 or so distinct CDR3 sequences in the sample, 55% to 75% were seen once.

The sequenced sample consisted of liver tumor tissue from sampling region 2. Subset noted: tumor region T2, inferior pole. This receptor was obtained from a middle-aged man with primary liver carcinoma and hepatitis B virus infection. This rearrangement joins TRBV29-1 to TRBJ2-3, with D possibly being TRBD2 (5 bases). The CDR3 nucleotides read TGCAGCGTCACTCTAGTGGGAGTAACAGATACGCACTATTTT. Amino acids: CSVTLVGVTDTHYF.